This record looks at one TCR beta chain sequence and its context. Its specificity is not known. The protocol was immunoSEQ multiplex PCR, while the TCRdb copy is restricted to in-frame clones and leaves out a portion. In the table there are 27,000 or so clones, roughly 80% of which are singletons. The patients all showed relapse after autologous stem cell transplantation, while their brentuximab vedotin exposure varied. Researchers report purifying CD4+ T cells from thawed PBMCs by magnetic negative selection. This specimen belongs to a study of PD-1 blockade in classical Hodgkin lymphoma. This CDR3 contains 15 residues. Trimming took 4 bases from V and 0 from J, leaving 13 bases between them. The germline CDR1 and CDR2 sequences are MDHEN and SYDVKM. Whole-study findings and limits: Anyone who began nivolumab under 1 year after ASCT was excluded. Baseline diversity was lower in partial responders and progressors than complete responders. Reported findings placed baseline TCR diversity lower in newly diagnosed patients (compared with healthy donors).

The sequencing used CD4+ T cells from blood, collected at baseline. The rearrangement uses TRBV28 and TRBJ2-7; no firm D call. The sequence was collected from a human donor with classical Hodgkin lymphoma. In DNA form, the CDR3 reads TGTGCCAGCAGTTGGGGTCTTAGGAGCTCCTACGAGCAGTACTTC. Encoded protein: CASSWGLRSSYEQYF.